The T cell receptor beta chain under discussion was sequenced for a study of patients and donors after allogeneic stem cell transplantation. TCRdb re-analysed the RT-PCR reads in MiXCR, keeping a single row per CDR3 protein. The sample has about 88,000 distinct CDR3 sequences, about 48% seen once. The CDR3 sequence is 16 residues long. Trimming shortened V by 6 bases and J by 7 bases, and 22 bases separated the two germline ends. The sequenced sample consisted of blood, either unsorted or a sorted T cell fraction (not recorded which). The chain joins TRBV12-3 or TRBV12-4 to TRBJ1-5, with D perhaps matching TRBD1 (6 bases). This clonotype was obtained from a human donor who was either an allogeneic HSCT recipient or a stem cell or donor lymphocyte infusion donor (not recorded which). It is not recorded whose cells these are; they may come from a transplant donor. The CDR3 bases are TGTGCCAGCAGGCCCCGACAGGCCCTTGTAGGGCAGCCCCAGCATTTT. Translating it yields CASRPRQALVGQPQHF.